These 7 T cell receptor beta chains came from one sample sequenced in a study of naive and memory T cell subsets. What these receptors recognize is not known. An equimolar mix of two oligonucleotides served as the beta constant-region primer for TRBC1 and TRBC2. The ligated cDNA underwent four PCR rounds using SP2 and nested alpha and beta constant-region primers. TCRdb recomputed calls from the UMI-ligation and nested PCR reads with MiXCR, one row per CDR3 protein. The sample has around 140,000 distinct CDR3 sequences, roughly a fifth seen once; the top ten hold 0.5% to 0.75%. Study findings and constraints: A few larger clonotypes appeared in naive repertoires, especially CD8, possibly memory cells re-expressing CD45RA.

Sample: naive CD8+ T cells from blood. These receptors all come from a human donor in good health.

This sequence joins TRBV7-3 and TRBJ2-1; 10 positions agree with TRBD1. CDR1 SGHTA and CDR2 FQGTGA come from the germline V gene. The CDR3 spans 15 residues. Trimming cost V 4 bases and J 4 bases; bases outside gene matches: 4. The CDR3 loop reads CASSSGTGAYNEQFF. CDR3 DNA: TGTGCCAGCAGCTCCGGGACAGGGGCATACAATGAGCAGTTCTTC.

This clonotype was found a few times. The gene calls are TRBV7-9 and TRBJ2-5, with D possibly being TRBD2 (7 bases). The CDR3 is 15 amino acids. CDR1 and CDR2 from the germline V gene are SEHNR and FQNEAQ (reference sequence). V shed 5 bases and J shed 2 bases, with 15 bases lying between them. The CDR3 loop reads CASSRGAAVQETQYF. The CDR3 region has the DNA TGTGCCAGCAGCCGGGGGGCGGCGGTGCAAGAGACCCAGTACTTC.

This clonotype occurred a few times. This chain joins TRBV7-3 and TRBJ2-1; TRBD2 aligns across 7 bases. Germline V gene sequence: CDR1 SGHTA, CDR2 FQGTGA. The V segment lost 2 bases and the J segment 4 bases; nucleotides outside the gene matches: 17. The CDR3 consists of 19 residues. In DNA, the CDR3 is TGTGCCAGCAGCTTACTTCCCCGGGACTACCTAGCCGATTACAATGAGCAGTTCTTC. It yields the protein CASSLLPRDYLADYNEQFF.

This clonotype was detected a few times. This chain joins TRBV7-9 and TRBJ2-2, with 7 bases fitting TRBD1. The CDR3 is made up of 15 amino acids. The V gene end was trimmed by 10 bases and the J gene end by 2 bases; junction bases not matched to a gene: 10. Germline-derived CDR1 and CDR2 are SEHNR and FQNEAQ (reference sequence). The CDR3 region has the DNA TGTGCCACCATCTTGACAGGGATCAACACCGGGGAGCTGTTTTTT. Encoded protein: CATILTGINTGELFF.

CDR3 sequence reads: CASSSAVSGREETQYF. The CDR3 DNA reads TGTGCCAGCAGCTCGGCGGTTAGCGGGAGGGAAGAGACCCAGTACTTC. V gene TRBV7-9 combines with J gene TRBJ2-5; 11 bases map to TRBD2. The CDR3 consists of 16 residues. CDR1 and CDR2 (germline): SEHNR, FQNEAQ (reference sequence). With 4 bases clipped from V and 3 bases from J, the junction kept 7 bases outside the gene matches.

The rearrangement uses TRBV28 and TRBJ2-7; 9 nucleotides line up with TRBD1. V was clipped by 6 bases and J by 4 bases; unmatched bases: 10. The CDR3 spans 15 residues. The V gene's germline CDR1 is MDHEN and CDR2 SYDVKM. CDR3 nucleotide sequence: TGTGCCAGCAGCCGTACAGGGGGCGTTAAGTACGAGCAGTACTTC. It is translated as CASSRTGGVKYEQYF.

The CDR3 bases are TGTGCCAGCAGTTACACCCAACTTGGGGCCGGGGAGCTGTTTTTT. Translating it yields CASSYTQLGAGELFF. The chain has TRBV6-5 and TRBJ2-2; D not resolved. The CDR3 consists of 15 residues. V gave up 2 bases and J gave up 6 bases, with 13 bases separating them. Germline V gene lookup returns CDR1 MNHEY and CDR2 SVGAGI.